A selection of T cell receptor beta chains follows, all from one sample in a study of OX40 agonist ivuxolimab in advanced cancers. The protocol was immunoSEQ multiplex PCR, while the TCRdb copy is restricted to in-frame clones and leaves out a portion. Of 130,000 or so clones listed, just over 90% are singletons. Material: CD4+ or CD8+ T cells sorted from blood, obtained in a trial of the OX40 agonist ivuxolimab. The receptors were sampled from an adult with an advanced solid tumor such as melanoma, head and neck, liver or kidney cancer. The CDR3 runs from the conserved cysteine through the conserved F or W. A D gene is named only where the DNA matches it firmly. The size field is filled for only some rows; it gives once, few, many or a size class.

V gene	clone size	D gene	J gene	CDR3 DNA	CDR3 protein
TRBV5-1	-	-	TRBJ1-2	TGCGCCAGCAGCTTTGAGGGCACCGGGTCTCGCTACACCTTC	CASSFEGTGSRYTF
TRBV2	-	TRBD1	TRBJ2-7	TGTGCCAGCAAGCCCTCCGGACAGGGTCACGAGCAGTACTTC	CASKPSGQGHEQYF
TRBV11-3	-	TRBD1	TRBJ2-3	TGTGCCAGCAGCTTAGGGACCGGGACAGCTAAGCCTGATACGCAGTATTTT	CASSLGTGTAKPDTQYF
TRBV7-9	-	-	TRBJ2-1	TGTGCCAGCAGCCCTCCCTCGGCTACGCAGCAGTTCTTC	CASSPPSATQQFF
TRBV7-8	-	TRBD2	TRBJ2-1	TGTGCCAGCAGCTTAGGGGGAGGGACTAGCGGGAGCGGTAATGAGCAGTTCTTC	CASSLGGGTSGSGNEQFF
TRBV7-9	-	TRBD2	TRBJ2-3	TGTGCCAGCAGTAGGCGGGAGGGCCGTACAGATACGCAGTATTTT	CASSRREGRTDTQYF
TRBV7-2	-	-	TRBJ1-1	TGTGCCAGCAGCTTAGGGGCCAGGGCACTCGGGACCAAAGCTTTCTTT	CASSLGARALGTKAFF
TRBV6-1	once	-	TRBJ1-5	TGTGCCAGCAGTGAATTGGGGGCAGGATTCAATCAGCCCCAGCATTTT	CASSELGAGFNQPQHF
TRBV7-2	-	-	TRBJ2-3	TGTGCCAGCAGCTTAGAAGCGGGCATACTAGATACGCAGTATTTT	CASSLEAGILDTQYF
TRBV7-9	-	TRBD2	TRBJ2-1	TGTGCCAGCAGCTTTGCGACTAGCGGGTCTTACAATGAGCAGTTCTTC	CASSFATSGSYNEQFF